These 5 T cell receptor beta chains share one sample of origin, sequenced in a study of kidney transplant recipient with SARS-CoV-2 infection. TCRdb re-derived calls from the reads in MiXCR, one entry per CDR3 protein. The sample shows approximately 250,000 distinct CDR3 sequences, under 30% of them seen only once. Sequenced here: a blood sample, sampled at baseline and on roughly day 120 from a kidney transplant recipient. The receptor source for this set is a male patient between 25 and 40 years old who had COVID-19 and was a kidney transplant recipient. Some T cells here may be from the graft donor.

This clonotype was seen at least ten times. For the CDR3, the DNA is TGCAGTGCTAGAATCTTCCCACACCGGACCTACGAGCAGTACTTC. Translated: CSARIFPHRTYEQYF. The rearrangement joins TRBV20-1 to TRBJ2-7; no clear D gene. Deletions cut 2 bases from V and 2 bases from J, with 16 bases between. Germline V lookup: CDR1 DFQATT, CDR2 SNEGSKA (reference sequence). CDR3 length: 15 amino acids.

Worth noting for this clonotype: A read error may be the cause here, since a much bigger clone is one base away. V usage is TRBV5-5 and J usage is TRBJ1-2, with D possibly matching TRBD1 (6 bases). The V gene's germline CDR1 is SGHKS and CDR2 YYEKEE (reference sequence). This CDR3 region has 14 residues. V was clipped by 0 bases and J by 8 bases, with 14 bases between them. Written as DNA, the CDR3 is TGTGCCAGCAGCTTGGAAGGGGGAGAACGGGGCTACACCTTC. This encodes CASSLEGGERGYTF.

In the case of this clonotype: A much larger clone is a single base away; this may be a read error. The chain uses TRBV19 and TRBJ1-5; D possibly corresponds to TRBD1 (5 bases). The CDR3 length is 15 residues. Germline V gene sequence: CDR1 LNHDA, CDR2 SQIVND (reference sequence). This CDR3 is CASNPGREWNQPQRF. In DNA form, the CDR3 reads TGTGCCAGTAACCCGGGACGGGAGTGGAATCAGCCCCAGCGTTTT.

Regarding this clonotype: Just one base apart from a much larger clone, this may be a read error. This chain links TRBV12-3 or TRBV12-4 with TRBJ1-1; D is possibly TRBD1 (5 bases). The CDR3 covers 13 residues. The CDR3 region is CAGSSGAHTEAFF. DNA of the CDR3: TGTGCCGGCAGTTCTGGGGCGCACACTGAAGCTTTCTTT.

In this sample, this clonotype turned up a few times. The CDR3, as DNA: TGTGCCAGCAGCTTAGATAGCCTGAAAGCTTTCTTT. It specifies CASSLDSLKAFF. The rearrangement links TRBV7-2 to TRBJ1-1; D is unclear. Germline V gives CDR1 SGHTA, CDR2 FQGNSA. V shed 1 base and J shed 9 bases, with 9 bases lying between them. This CDR3 has 12 residues.